This TCR beta chain was retrieved from a study of vaccination effects on CD4 cells after COVID-19. Before any sequencing was done, the ViraFEST assay used viral peptide pools to expand antigen-specific CD4+ T cells. The culture ran for approximately 10 days before CD4+ T cells were isolated. Each vaccine recipient was nucleocapsid antibody negative and had no prior SARS-CoV-2 infection. Regarding this clone: Its antigen is currently unknown.

V was shortened by 6 bases and J by 4 bases, with 9 bases between the two germline ends. The CDR3 contains 12 residues. Germline V gene lookup returns CDR1 MNHEY and CDR2 SVGAGI. TCRdb's table, derived via immunoSEQ multiplex PCR, lists solely in-frame clones and lacks some. The top ten clones hold roughly 5.6% of a sample with fewer than 55,000 clones, roughly three quarters of them seen once. This clonotype originated in a human donor who received a COVID-19 vaccine. The source was CD4+ T cells from PBMCs cultured with HCoV-OC43 spike peptides, collected before COVID-19 vaccination. Specified subset: HCoV-OC43 spike overlapping peptide pool stimulation. The chain has TRBV6-5 and TRBJ1-1; D possibly corresponds to TRBD1 (5 bases). CDR3 sequence reads: CASRQVTTEAFF. In nucleotides, the CDR3 is TGTGCCAGCAGACAGGTAACCACTGAAGCTTTCTTT.